This T cell receptor beta chain was sequenced in a study of cytomegalovirus exposure and HLA in healthy donors. At the level of the study: According to later analysis, the same platform produced the 110 or so validation and approximately 700 first-cohort repertoires.

Points on this clone: Its cognate antigen is unknown. This specimen includes other DNA sequences encoding the same CDR3.

Sequencing was performed with immunoSEQ multiplex PCR; in TCRdb, only in-frame clones are kept and a portion is missing. The sample holds 110,000 or so clones; roughly 88% are singletons and the top ten take approximately 4.9%. V shed 0 bases and J shed 4 bases, with 11 bases lying between them. CDR1 and CDR2 from the germline V gene are SGHNT and YYREEE (reference sequence). The CDR3 is 14 amino acids. The study's findings and limits: Published work reported that the classifier diagnosed cytomegalovirus status with high specificity and sensitivity. In the approximately 120 validation repertoires, a later analysis found that first-cohort TCR clusters tended to co-occur. Some public TCRs appeared in many individuals, while most sequences were rare.

Sequencing was performed on PBMCs. V and J are TRBV5-4 and TRBJ2-7; tentatively, D is TRBD1 (5 bases). This receptor was obtained from a young man in good health and CMV-seronegative. The CDR3 region has the DNA TGTGCCAGCAGCTTGGGGCAGGGTGGGTACGAGCAGTACTTC. This sequence encodes CASSLGQGGYEQYF.